This is a list of T cell receptor beta chains from one sample in a study of STAT5B mutations in CD4+ large granular lymphocyte leukemia. TCRdb's table, derived via immunoSEQ multiplex PCR, lists solely in-frame clones and lacks some. This sample yields about 48,000 clones, of which about 70% are seen a single time; approximately 1.4% belongs to the top ten. The sequencing sample was made of CD4+ T cells from blood buffy coats. The receptors here all came from a human donor in good health. Both conserved end residues are part of each CDR3. Fields, in order: clone size, CDR3 length, V gene, D gene, J gene, CDR3 DNA, CDR3 protein. The D gene is left open where the match is weak. Size is stated for part of the rows, as once, few or many counts, or as a class when the clone is expanded.

>.|14|TRBV5-1|.|TRBJ2-5
TGCGCCAGCAGCTTGTATCCAGGGGAAGAGACCCAGTACTTC
CASSLYPGEETQYF
>.|17|TRBV5-1|TRBD2|TRBJ2-1
TGCGCCAGCAGCTCCGGACTAGCGGGGGCCGGTCAGGATGAGCAGTTCTTC
CASSSGLAGAGQDEQFF
>few|14|TRBV6-1|.|TRBJ1-6
TGTGCCAGCAGTGAGGGCAGGGGAACTTCACCCCTCCACTTT
CASSEGRGTSPLHF
>once|16|TRBV6-1|.|TRBJ1-5
TGTGCCAGCAGTGAACTGGCAGGCGTCCGGAATCAGCCCCAGCATTTT
CASSELAGVRNQPQHF
>few|12|TRBV19|.|TRBJ2-7
TGTGCCAGTGGAAGCCAGGGATACGAGCAGTACTTC
CASGSQGYEQYF
>.|16|TRBV10-3|TRBD2|TRBJ2-3
TGTGCCATCTCCCGCAGCGGGGGGGCGAGCACAGATACGCAGTATTTT
CAISRSGGASTDTQYF
>.|19|TRBV7-6|TRBD2|TRBJ2-7
TGTGCCAGCAGCTTTACAGGGACTAGCGGGGGGACTACCTCCTACGAGCAGTACTTC
CASSFTGTSGGTTSYEQYF
>few|16|TRBV9|TRBD2|TRBJ2-1
TGTGCCAGCAGCTCTAGCGGGGGGGCGTCGTACAATGAGCAGTTCTTC
CASSSSGGASYNEQFF
>.|17|TRBV15|.|TRBJ2-6
TGTGCCACCAGCAGAGGAACAGGCTTCGGCGGGGCCAACGTCCTGACTTTC
CATSRGTGFGGANVLTF
>.|14|TRBV30|.|TRBJ2-7
TGTGCCTGGAGTAGTTGGGGTAGTCCTTACGAGCAGTACTTC
CAWSSWGSPYEQYF
>.|14|TRBV19|.|TRBJ1-6
TGTGCCAGTAGTATAAGTCGGAATAATTCACCCCTCCACTTT
CASSISRNNSPLHF
>.|16|TRBV9|.|TRBJ1-3
TGTGCCAGCAGCGTAGGGGCCGGGTACTCTGGAAACACCATATATTTT
CASSVGAGYSGNTIYF
>few|11|TRBV20-1|.|TRBJ1-2
TGCAGTGCTACGACAGCTTATGGCTACACCTTC
CSATTAYGYTF
>once|15|TRBV7-2|TRBD2|TRBJ2-1
TGTGCCAGCAGCTTCAATAGCGGGGGAGTCAATGAGCAGTTCTTC
CASSFNSGGVNEQFF
>.|11|TRBV20-1|.|TRBJ1-2
TGCAGTGCCCCAGGCTGGGATGGCTACACCTTC
CSAPGWDGYTF
>.|14|TRBV29-1|TRBD2|TRBJ2-3
TGCAGCGTTGAAGCACCTAGCGGCTCAGATACGCAGTATTTT
CSVEAPSGSDTQYF
>.|15|TRBV19|TRBD1|TRBJ1-2
TGTGCCAGTAGTATAGCGACAGGGGAAGGCTATGGCTACACCTTC
CASSIATGEGYGYTF
>.|14|TRBV28|TRBD1|TRBJ1-4
TGTGCCAGCAGTCCCGGACAGGTTGAAGAAAAACTGTTTTTT
CASSPGQVEEKLFF
>few|14|TRBV25-1|.|TRBJ1-4
TGTGCCAGCAGAGACTACAGGGTTGATGAAAAACTGTTTTTT
CASRDYRVDEKLFF
>.|14|TRBV7-9|.|TRBJ2-1
TGTGCCAGCAGCTTAGGGGGGATTAACAATGAGCAGTTCTTC
CASSLGGINNEQFF
>.|14|TRBV5-1|.|TRBJ2-3
TGCGCCAGCTGCCTAGCAGTTGGGGCAGATACGCAGTATTTT
CASCLAVGADTQYF
>.|16|TRBV2|.|TRBJ1-5
TGTGCCAGCAGAGTGTCGACAGCTAATAGCAATCAGCCCCAGCATTTT
CASRVSTANSNQPQHF
>.|14|TRBV6-5|TRBD1|TRBJ2-3
TGTGCCAGCAGGCTCGGCGGACAGGCACAAGAGCAGTATTTT
CASRLGGQAQEQYF
>.|18|TRBV27|.|TRBJ1-6
TGTGCCAGCAGTTCGGGGACCTTTCTGGGGTCCTATAATTCACCCCTCCACTTT
CASSSGTFLGSYNSPLHF
>.|17|TRBV19|TRBD1|TRBJ2-2
TGTGCCAGTAGTATTCGGGTCGGGACAGATTACACCGGGGAGCTGTTTTTT
CASSIRVGTDYTGELFF
>.|14|TRBV5-1|.|TRBJ1-3
TGCGCCAGCAGCTCACTGACAGCTGGAAACACCATATATTTT
CASSSLTAGNTIYF
>.|13|TRBV19|TRBD1|TRBJ2-1
TGTGCCAGTAGTTACAGGGGGGACAATGAGCAGTTCTTC
CASSYRGDNEQFF
>.|14|TRBV7-6|.|TRBJ2-1
TGTGCCAGCAGCCCCCTTTTAGGTCTAAGTGAGCAGTTCTTC
CASSPLLGLSEQFF
>.|19|TRBV5-1|.|TRBJ2-7
TGCGCCAGCAGCTTGGCCGTCCCCCGGACGGTAAGAAGCTCCTACGAGCAGTACTTC
CASSLAVPRTVRSSYEQYF
>.|15|TRBV5-1|TRBD2|TRBJ2-7
TGCGCCAGCAGCTTGGGGGGACTAGCGGGCTACGAGCAGTACTTC
CASSLGGLAGYEQYF
>.|15|TRBV7-9|.|TRBJ2-2
TGTGCCAGCAGACCAAGGGCAGGGTCCGACGGGGAGCTGTTTTTT
CASRPRAGSDGELFF
>few|12|TRBV6-5|.|TRBJ1-5
TGTGCCAGCAGTTCGGGAAGTCAGCCCCAGCATTTT
CASSSGSQPQHF
>.|15|TRBV7-2|TRBD1|TRBJ1-1
TGTGCCAGCAGCTCCAGAGTAGGGGGCCGCACTGAAGCTTTCTTT
CASSSRVGGRTEAFF
>.|15|TRBV6-5|TRBD1|TRBJ1-2
TGTGCCAGCAGTAACCCGGGACAGACCAACTATGGCTACACCTTC
CASSNPGQTNYGYTF
>few|13|TRBV19|.|TRBJ1-2
TGTGCCAGTAGTCCGGATTCTTTCTATGGCTACACCTTC
CASSPDSFYGYTF
>few|16|TRBV30|.|TRBJ1-6
TGTGCCTGGAGTGTTTACCAGAGCTCCTATAATTCACCCCTCCACTTT
CAWSVYQSSYNSPLHF
>.|17|TRBV4-1|TRBD2|TRBJ2-3
TGCGCCAGCAGCCACAGTTCGGCGGGGGGCCGCACAGATACGCAGTATTTT
CASSHSSAGGRTDTQYF
>few|13|TRBV11-2|.|TRBJ1-1
TGTGCCAGCAGCTTAGTAGGGGACACTGAAGCTTTCTTT
CASSLVGDTEAFF
>.|13|TRBV30|.|TRBJ1-4
TGTGCCTGGAGTTACGGGTGGGATGAAAAACTGTTTTTT
CAWSYGWDEKLFF
>.|15|TRBV13|TRBD2|TRBJ2-7
TGTGCCAGCAGCTTAGGGCGGGGGGCCTCCTACGAGCAGTACTTC
CASSLGRGASYEQYF
>.|16|TRBV6-4|TRBD2|TRBJ2-5
TGTGCCAGCAGCCCCGGACTAGCGGGGGGCCAAGAGACCCAGTACTTC
CASSPGLAGGQETQYF
>.|14|TRBV7-9|TRBD1|TRBJ1-1
TGTGCCAGCAGCCCAGGACAGGTTGGGACTGAAGCTTTCTTT
CASSPGQVGTEAFF
>few|14|TRBV10-3|.|TRBJ2-2
TGTGCCATCAGTGAATACAAGAACACCGGGGAGCTGTTTTTT
CAISEYKNTGELFF
>.|11|TRBV5-1|.|TRBJ2-1
TGCGCCAGCAGCTTGCAGTATGAGCAGTTCTTC
CASSLQYEQFF
>.|17|TRBV7-3|TRBD2|TRBJ2-7
TGTGCCAGCAGCTACTCCCTGGCTAGCGGATCCCTCTACGAGCAGTACTTC
CASSYSLASGSLYEQYF
>.|16|TRBV28|TRBD2|TRBJ2-3
TGTGCCAGCAGTTTATCAGGAGCGGGGGGCACAGATACGCAGTATTTT
CASSLSGAGGTDTQYF
>.|14|TRBV19|.|TRBJ2-1
TGTGCCACAGGGGGGGGGTCCGGTTACAATGAGCAGTTCTTC
CATGGGSGYNEQFF
>.|14|TRBV7-7|.|TRBJ2-5
TGTGCTAGCAGCTTAGCTCAGGGCTCGGGGACCCAGTACTTC
CASSLAQGSGTQYF
>.|15|TRBV9|.|TRBJ2-3
TGTGCCAGCAGCGTAATAGGGCTTAGCACAGATACGCAGTATTTT
CASSVIGLSTDTQYF
>few|16|TRBV10-3|.|TRBJ1-4
TGTGCCATCAGTGAGTCTGGAGGGGCGGCTAATGAAAAACTGTTTTTT
CAISESGGAANEKLFF
>.|14|TRBV5-1|.|TRBJ2-3
TGCGCCAGCAGCTCGGATTCTAGCACAGATACGCAGTATTTT
CASSSDSSTDTQYF